This note documents a single T cell receptor beta chain sequence. Its matching antigen is unknown. V was shortened by 4 bases and J by 7 bases, with 14 bases between the two germline ends. The CDR3 covers 14 residues. Germline V gives CDR1 LNHNV, CDR2 YYDKDF (reference sequence). Random hexamers served to reverse transcribe about 0.45 to 1 ug RNA. Each CDR3 protein gets one entry after TCRdb re-called the immunoSEQ multiplex PCR reads with MiXCR. The sample shows about 150,000 distinct CDR3 sequences, around 93% of them seen only once. These data are taken from a study of CD8 T cells in Susac syndrome. Study-wide results and caveats: Peak Susac CD8+ clonal expansion was seen in TEMRA cells and active patients.

Sequencing was carried out using CD8+ T cells from PBMCs. The sequence was collected from a human donor with Susac syndrome. The chain couples TRBV15 to TRBJ2-1; maybe TRBD2 (6 bases). The CDR3 sequence is CATSNRGLANEQFF. CDR3 DNA sequence: TGTGCCACCAGCAACAGAGGGCTAGCGAATGAGCAGTTCTTC.